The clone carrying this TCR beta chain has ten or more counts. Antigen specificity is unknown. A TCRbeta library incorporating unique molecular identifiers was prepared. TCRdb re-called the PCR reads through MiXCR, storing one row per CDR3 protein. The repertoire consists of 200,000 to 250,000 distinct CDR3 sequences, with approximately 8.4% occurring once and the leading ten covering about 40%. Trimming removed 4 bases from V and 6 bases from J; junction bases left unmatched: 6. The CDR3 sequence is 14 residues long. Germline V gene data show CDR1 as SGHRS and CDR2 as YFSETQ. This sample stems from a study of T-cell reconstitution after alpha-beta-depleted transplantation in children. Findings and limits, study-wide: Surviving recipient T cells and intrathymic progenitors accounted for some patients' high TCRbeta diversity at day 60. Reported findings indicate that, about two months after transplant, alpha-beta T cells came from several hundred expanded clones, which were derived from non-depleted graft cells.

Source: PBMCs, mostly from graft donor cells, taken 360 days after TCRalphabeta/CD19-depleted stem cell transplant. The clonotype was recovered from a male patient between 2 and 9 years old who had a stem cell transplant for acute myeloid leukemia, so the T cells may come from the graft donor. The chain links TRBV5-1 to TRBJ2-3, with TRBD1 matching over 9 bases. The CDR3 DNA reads TGCGCCAGCAGCCGGACAGGGGCGCGGGATACGCAGTATTTT. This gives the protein CASSRTGARDTQYF. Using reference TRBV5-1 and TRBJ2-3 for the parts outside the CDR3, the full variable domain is KAGVTQTPRYLIKTRGQQVTLSCSPISGHRSVSWYQQTPGQGLQFLFEYFSETQRNKGNFPGRFSGRQFSNSRSEMNVSTLELGDSALYLCASSRTGARDTQYFGPGTRLTVL.